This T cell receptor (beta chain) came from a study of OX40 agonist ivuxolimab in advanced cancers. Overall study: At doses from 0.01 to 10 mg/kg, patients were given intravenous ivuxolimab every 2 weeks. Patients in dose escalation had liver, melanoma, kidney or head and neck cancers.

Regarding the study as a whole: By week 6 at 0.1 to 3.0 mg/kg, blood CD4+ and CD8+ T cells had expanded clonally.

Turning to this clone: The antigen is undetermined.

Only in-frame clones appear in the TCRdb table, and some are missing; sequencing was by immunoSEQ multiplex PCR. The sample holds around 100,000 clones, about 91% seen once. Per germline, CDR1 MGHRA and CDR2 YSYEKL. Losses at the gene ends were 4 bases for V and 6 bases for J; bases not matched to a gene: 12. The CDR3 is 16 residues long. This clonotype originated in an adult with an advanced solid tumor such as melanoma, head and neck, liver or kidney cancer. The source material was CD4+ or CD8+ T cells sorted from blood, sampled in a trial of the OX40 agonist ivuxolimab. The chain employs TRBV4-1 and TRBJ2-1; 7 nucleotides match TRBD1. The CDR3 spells CASSLDQQGLGNEQFF. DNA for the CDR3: TGCGCCAGCAGCCTAGATCAACAGGGGCTAGGCAATGAGCAGTTCTTC.